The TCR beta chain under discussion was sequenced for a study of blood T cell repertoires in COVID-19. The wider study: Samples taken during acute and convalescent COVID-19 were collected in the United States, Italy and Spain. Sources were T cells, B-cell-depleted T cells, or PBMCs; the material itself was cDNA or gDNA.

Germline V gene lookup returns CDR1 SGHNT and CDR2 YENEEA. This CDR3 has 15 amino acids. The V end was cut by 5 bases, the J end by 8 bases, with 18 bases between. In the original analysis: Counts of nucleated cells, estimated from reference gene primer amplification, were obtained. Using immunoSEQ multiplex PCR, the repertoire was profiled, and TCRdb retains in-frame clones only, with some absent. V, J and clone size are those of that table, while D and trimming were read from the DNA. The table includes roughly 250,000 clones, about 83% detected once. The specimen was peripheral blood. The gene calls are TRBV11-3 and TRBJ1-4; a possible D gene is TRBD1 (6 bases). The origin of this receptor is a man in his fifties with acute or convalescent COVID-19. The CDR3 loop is CASSAGQGWEEKLFF. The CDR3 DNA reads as TGTGCCAGCAGCGCCGGTCAGGGGTGGGAAGAAAAACTGTTTTTT.